This T cell receptor (beta chain) emerged from a study of memory CD4+ T cells and cytomegalovirus serostatus. Study results and limitations: Median bootstrapped AUC for CMV status was roughly 0.95 originally, 0.85 to 0.92 US-trained.

Repertoires were generated with immunoSEQ multiplex PCR, while TCRdb's copy carries only in-frame clones and drops some. Here the sample spans about 41,000 clones, roughly four fifths being singletons. Germline assignment: CDR1 SGHNT and CDR2 YYREEE (reference sequence). The CDR3 covers 15 residues. V lost 0 bases to trimming and J lost 2 bases, with 11 bases between them. With regard to this clone: What it binds is not known.

The sort gate was single viable CD3+CD4+CD8-CD45RO+ cells for memory CD4+ T cells. Sequenced material: memory CD4+ T cells from blood. The chain combines TRBV5-4 with TRBJ1-2, with D uncertain. The sequence was collected from an adult in good health and CMV-seronegative. CDR3 residues: CASSLVSQINYGYTF. CDR3 DNA sequence: TGTGCCAGCAGCTTGGTCTCACAGATAAACTATGGCTACACCTTC.